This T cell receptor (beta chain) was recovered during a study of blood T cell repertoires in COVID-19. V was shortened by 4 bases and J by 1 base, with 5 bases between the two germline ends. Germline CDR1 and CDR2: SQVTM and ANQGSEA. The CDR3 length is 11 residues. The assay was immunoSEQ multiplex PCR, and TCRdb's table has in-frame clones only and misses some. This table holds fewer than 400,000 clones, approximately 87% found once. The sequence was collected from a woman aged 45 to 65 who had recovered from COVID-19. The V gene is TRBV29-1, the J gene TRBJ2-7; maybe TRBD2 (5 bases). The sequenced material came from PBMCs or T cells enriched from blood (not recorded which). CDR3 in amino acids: CSVGTSYEQYF. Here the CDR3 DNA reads TGCAGCGTTGGGACTTCCTACGAGCAGTACTTC.